This record concerns one TCR beta chain sequence. Its target is unknown. Sequencing used cDNA as its template, made by extracting RNA and reverse transcribing it. Assay: immunoSEQ multiplex PCR; the TCRdb copy retains only in-frame clones and omits some. The table shows 95,000 to 120,000 clones, with 45% to 60% occurring only once. These data originate in a study of CD8+ T cells in alopecia areata. Findings and caveats of the study: It was lesional scalp, especially alopecia totalis/universalis, that showed higher clonality than normal scalp. Normal skin contains resident alphabeta T cells, and these are also sequenced in scalp samples.

The V gene lost 1 base and the J gene lost 6 bases, with 17 bases spanning the gap. The CDR3 runs to 16 residues. Germline CDR1 is SGHVS and CDR2 is FNYEAQ. This clonotype was obtained from a human donor with alopecia areata. This chain connects TRBV7-6 to TRBJ2-3; D remains unclear. Sequencing was done on a sample of NKG2D-low CD8+ T cells sorted from blood. Here the CDR3 DNA reads TGTGCCAGCAGCTTAGTCAGCCCATCAGGTTCCGATACGCAGTATTTT. Its translation: CASSLVSPSGSDTQYF. The full variable domain, with the rest looked up from reference TRBV7-6 and TRBJ2-3, is GAGVSQSPRYKVTKRGQDVALRCDPISGHVSLYWYRQALGQGPEFLTYFNYEAQQDKSGLPNDRFSAERPEGSISTLTIQRTEQRDSAMYRCASSLVSPSGSDTQYFGPGTRLTVL.